The 17 T cell receptor beta chains in this list originate from one sample, sequenced in a study of blood T cell repertoires in COVID-19. The method was immunoSEQ multiplex PCR; TCRdb's version includes in-frame clones alone and lacks a portion of them. The data hold some 180,000 clones, with around 85% observed a single time. Sequenced input: peripheral blood. These TCRs come from a woman aged 60 to 75 with acute or convalescent COVID-19.

The genes are TRBV30 and TRBJ1-2; D remains unclear. Trimming pared 1 base from V and 4 bases from J, leaving 10 bases between. This CDR3 is built from 13 residues. Germline V gene lookup returns CDR1 GTSNPN and CDR2 SVGIG (reference sequence). The DNA for the CDR3 is TGTGCCTGGAGTGCTAACGGGTTCTATGGCTACACCTTC. Protein product: CAWSANGFYGYTF.

The chain links TRBV5-4 to TRBJ2-7, with TRBD2 identical over 8 bases. Germline CDR1 and CDR2: SGHNT and YYREEE (reference sequence). This CDR3 has 18 residues. V trimming: 4 bases; J trimming: 0 bases; junction bases outside the gene matches: 15. The CDR3 loop reads CASSAGPLSGNSSYEQYF. CDR3 coding DNA: TGTGCCAGCAGCGCGGGGCCCCTTAGCGGGAACAGCTCCTACGAGCAGTACTTC.

The rearrangement uses TRBV4-1 and TRBJ2-2, with TRBD2 matching 9 bases. Germline CDR1 MGHRA, CDR2 YSYEKL. This CDR3 is built from 18 residues. V lost 0 bases, J lost 2 bases, and 7 bases stayed unmatched. CDR3 sequence reads: CASSQDTREGPNTGELFF. DNA for the CDR3: TGCGCCAGCAGCCAAGATACGCGGGAGGGACCTAACACCGGGGAGCTGTTTTTT.

The chain joins TRBV27 to TRBJ2-1; perhaps TRBD2 as D (6 bases). CDR1 is MNHEY, CDR2 SMNVEV, per germline (reference sequence). The CDR3 consists of 13 residues. V lost 2 bases and J lost 8, with 10 bases in between. CDR3 region: CASSLAGIYEQFF. As DNA, the CDR3 is TGTGCCAGCAGTTTAGCGGGAATATATGAGCAGTTCTTC.

The CDR3 coding sequence is TGTGCCAGTAGTATAGGGGCCAGCTGGGATACGCAGTATTTT. Translated, it gives CASSIGASWDTQYF. The V gene is TRBV19, the J gene TRBJ2-3; D remains ambiguous. The CDR3 spans 14 residues. V gave up 1 base and J gave up 6 bases, with 11 bases separating them. Germline V gene lookup returns CDR1 LNHDA and CDR2 SQIVND (reference sequence).

This clone came up once. The chain recombines TRBV5-1 with TRBJ1-4; weak D call: TRBD1 (5 bases). Trimming left V 0 bases short and J 8 bases short, with 14 bases between. Germline loops: CDR1 SGHRS, CDR2 YFSETQ. The length of the CDR3 is 15 residues. The CDR3, as DNA: TGCGCCAGCAGCTTGGGGGGCCAGGGAAAGGAAAAACTGTTTTTT. Residues: CASSLGGQGKEKLFF.

The rearrangement joins TRBV29-1 to TRBJ2-1, with D perhaps matching TRBD2 (5 bases). Trimming removed 6 bases from V and 10 bases from J, with 13 bases in between. Germline V gene data show CDR1 as SQVTM and CDR2 as ANQGSEA. The CDR3 extends over 11 amino acids. Here the CDR3 DNA reads TGCAGCGTCGCAATCATAGCGGAGCAGTTCTTC. It yields the protein CSVAIIAEQFF.

The gene calls are TRBV3-1 (or the pseudogene TRBV3-2) and TRBJ2-3, with 13 positions matching TRBD2. The J segment lost 6 bases and the V segment lost 4 bases, leaving 16 bases of the junction unmatched. The CDR3 loop spans 19 amino acids. Germline loops: CDR1 LGHDT, CDR2 YNNKEL (reference sequence). The CDR3 DNA follows: TGTGCCAGCAGCCTTCATGGGGGCGGGACTAGCGGGGCCCGGGATACGCAGTATTTT. It is translated as CASSLHGGGTSGARDTQYF.

The gene calls are TRBV4-1 and TRBJ1-2, with 9 bases aligning to TRBD1. V trimming: 1 base; J trimming: 5 bases; junction bases outside the gene matches: 2. The CDR3 loop spans 14 amino acids. Germline CDR1 reads MGHRA; CDR2 reads YSYEKL. The CDR3 sequence is CASSQVGQGYGYTF. For the CDR3, the DNA is TGCGCCAGCAGCCAAGTCGGACAGGGGTATGGCTACACCTTC.

V usage is TRBV5-4 and J usage is TRBJ2-1, with 8 bases fitting TRBD1. Germline V gives CDR1 SGHNT, CDR2 YYREEE (reference sequence). The V segment lost 0 bases and the J segment 11 bases; nucleotides outside the gene matches: 10. The CDR3 consists of 15 residues. CDR3 sequence: CASSLGDRKKAQQFF. The CDR3 DNA reads as TGTGCCAGCAGCTTGGGGGACAGGAAGAAAGCTCAGCAGTTCTTC.

This chain links TRBV18 with TRBJ2-5, with TRBD2 as a possible D gene (5 bases). The V gene lost 3 bases and the J gene lost 1 base, with 12 bases spanning the gap. The CDR3 is made up of 15 amino acids. Germline loops: CDR1 KGHSH, CDR2 LQKENI. CDR3 amino acids: CASSPNSGSQETQYF. CDR3 DNA sequence: TGTGCCAGCTCACCCAACAGCGGATCCCAAGAGACCCAGTACTTC. Full variable domain (missing parts from reference TRBV18 and TRBJ2-5): NAGVMQNPRHLVRRRGQEARLRCSPMKGHSHVYWYRQLPEEGLKFMVYLQKENIIDESGMPKERFSAEFPKEGPSILRIQQVVRGDSAAYFCASSPNSGSQETQYFGPGTRLLVL.

This chain joins TRBV5-5 and TRBJ1-4; 7 positions agree with TRBD1. The V and J ends lost 0 bases and 1 base, in that order; junction bases with no gene match: 12. The CDR3 spans 19 residues. The germline CDR1 and CDR2 sequences are SGHKS and YYEKEE (reference sequence). For the CDR3, the DNA is TGTGCCAGCAGCTTGGCCGCGACAGGGCTGAGTCGAACTAATGAAAAACTGTTTTTT. It yields the protein CASSLAATGLSRTNEKLFF.

In nucleotides, the CDR3 is TGTGCCAGCAGGGGGACAGGGAAGGAGAATGAGCAGTTCTTC. Its protein product is CASRGTGKENEQFF. V gene TRBV6-5 combines with J gene TRBJ2-1; 9 bases fit TRBD1. Germline V CDR1 and CDR2: MNHEY, SVGAGI. This CDR3 has 14 residues. Trimming at V came to 6 bases and at J to 7 bases, leaving 7 bases not matched to a gene.

This clone was found once. This chain joins TRBV19 and TRBJ2-2; TRBD1 agrees at 12 bases. The junction had 1 base not matched to a gene; V was cut back by 9 bases and J by 2 bases. The CDR3 is made up of 14 amino acids. Germline values: CDR1 LNHDA, CDR2 SQIVND (reference sequence). CDR3 sequence reads: CASGTGGNTGELFF. In nucleotides, the CDR3 is TGTGCCAGCGGGACAGGGGGCAACACCGGGGAGCTGTTTTTT.

The chain recombines TRBV6-1 with TRBJ2-2; perhaps TRBD1 as D (5 bases). The V gene's germline CDR1 is MNHNS and CDR2 SASEGT. The V end was cut by 2 bases, the J end by 6 bases, with 13 bases between. This CDR3 has 15 residues. The CDR3 reads CASSELVTASGELFF. The CDR3 DNA is TGTGCCAGCAGTGAATTAGTGACAGCATCCGGGGAGCTGTTTTTT.

V usage is TRBV14 and J usage is TRBJ1-2; 8 positions match TRBD1. With V trimmed by 5 bases and J by 2 bases, 4 bases remained unmatched. The CDR3 contains 14 residues. CDR1 is SGHDN and CDR2 is FVKESK in the germline V gene. The CDR3 DNA reads as TGTGCCAGCAGCGAACAGGGGGTCAACTATGGCTACACCTTC. Amino acid sequence: CASSEQGVNYGYTF.

Here the CDR3 DNA reads TGTGCCAGCAGTGGGGGACAGGGTGCCTACAATGAGCAGTTCTTC. Translating it yields CASSGGQGAYNEQFF. The chain has TRBV28 and TRBJ2-1; 9 bases line up with TRBD1. This CDR3 spans 15 amino acids. In germline, CDR1 is MDHEN, CDR2 SYDVKM. V shed 5 bases and J 2 bases; nucleotides not matched to a gene: 4.